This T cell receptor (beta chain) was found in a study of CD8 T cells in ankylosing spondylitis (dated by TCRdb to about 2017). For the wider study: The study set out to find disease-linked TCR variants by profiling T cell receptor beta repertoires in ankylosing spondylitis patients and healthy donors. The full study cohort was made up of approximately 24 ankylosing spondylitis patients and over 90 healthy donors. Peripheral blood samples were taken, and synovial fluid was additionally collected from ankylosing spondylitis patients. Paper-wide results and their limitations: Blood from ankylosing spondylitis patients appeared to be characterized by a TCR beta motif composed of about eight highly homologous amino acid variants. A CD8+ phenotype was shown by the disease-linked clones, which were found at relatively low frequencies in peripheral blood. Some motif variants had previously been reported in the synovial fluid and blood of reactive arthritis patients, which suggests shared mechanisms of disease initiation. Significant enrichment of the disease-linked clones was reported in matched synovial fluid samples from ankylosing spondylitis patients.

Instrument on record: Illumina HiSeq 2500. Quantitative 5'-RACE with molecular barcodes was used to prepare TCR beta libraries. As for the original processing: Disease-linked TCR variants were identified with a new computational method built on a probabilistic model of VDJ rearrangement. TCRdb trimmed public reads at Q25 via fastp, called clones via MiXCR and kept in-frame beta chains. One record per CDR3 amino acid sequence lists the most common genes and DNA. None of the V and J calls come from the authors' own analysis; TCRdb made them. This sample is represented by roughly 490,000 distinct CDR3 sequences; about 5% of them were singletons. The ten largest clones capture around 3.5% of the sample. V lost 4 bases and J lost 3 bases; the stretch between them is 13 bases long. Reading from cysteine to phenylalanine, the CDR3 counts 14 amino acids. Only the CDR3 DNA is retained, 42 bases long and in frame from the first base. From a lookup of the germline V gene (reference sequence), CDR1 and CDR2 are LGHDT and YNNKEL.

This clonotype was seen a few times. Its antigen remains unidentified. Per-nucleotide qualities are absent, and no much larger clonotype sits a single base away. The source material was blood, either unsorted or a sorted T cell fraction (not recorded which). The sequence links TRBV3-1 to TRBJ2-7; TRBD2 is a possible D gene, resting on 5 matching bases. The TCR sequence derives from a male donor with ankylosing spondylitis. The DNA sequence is TGTGCCAGCAGCCCCCGTTACGGGGACTACGAGCAGTACTTC. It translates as CASSPRYGDYEQYF.